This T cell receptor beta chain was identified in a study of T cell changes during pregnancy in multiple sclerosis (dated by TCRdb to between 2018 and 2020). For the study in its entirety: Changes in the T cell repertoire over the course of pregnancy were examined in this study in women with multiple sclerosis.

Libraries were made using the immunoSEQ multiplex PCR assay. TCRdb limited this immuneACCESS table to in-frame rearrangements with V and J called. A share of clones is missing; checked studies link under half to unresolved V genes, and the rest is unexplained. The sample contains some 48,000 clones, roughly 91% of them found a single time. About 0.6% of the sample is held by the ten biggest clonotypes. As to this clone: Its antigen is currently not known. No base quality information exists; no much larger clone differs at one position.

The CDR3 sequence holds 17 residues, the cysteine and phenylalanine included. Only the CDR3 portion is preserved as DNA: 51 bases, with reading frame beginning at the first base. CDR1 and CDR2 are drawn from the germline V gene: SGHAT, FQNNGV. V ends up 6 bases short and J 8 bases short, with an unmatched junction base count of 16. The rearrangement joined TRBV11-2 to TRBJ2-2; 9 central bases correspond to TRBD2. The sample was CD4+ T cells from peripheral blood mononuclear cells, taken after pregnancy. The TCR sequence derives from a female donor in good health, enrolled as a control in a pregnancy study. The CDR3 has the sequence CASRSTAGTSLIGELFF. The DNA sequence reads TGTGCCAGCAGATCCACCGCCGGGACTAGCCTAATAGGGGAGCTGTTTTTT.